This T cell receptor beta chain is from a study of control samples from healthy donors and cancer patients. Some clones are missing from TCRdb's copy, which holds only in-frame ones; the method was immunoSEQ multiplex PCR. This sample has 190,000 or so clones, with roughly 91% found just once. Trimming removed 3 bases at V and 0 bases at J, with 11 bases between. The germline V gene has CDR1 GTSNPN and CDR2 SVGIG (reference sequence). This CDR3 comprises 14 residues. This TCR came from a man aged 18 to 30 in good health. Sequencing input: blood. V usage is TRBV30 and J usage is TRBJ1-1; a weak D match, TRBD1 (6 bases). The CDR3 region has the DNA TGTGCCTGGAGGTGGGGGCTTTTGAACACTGAAGCTTTCTTT. This translates into CAWRWGLLNTEAFF.